The rows below give T cell receptor beta chains drawn from one sample of a study of response to subunit inactivated influenza vaccine. Using its own MiXCR run on the RT-PCR reads, TCRdb lists one record per CDR3 protein. This sample yields some 180,000 distinct CDR3 sequences, of which approximately 8.7% are seen a single time; approximately 10% belongs to the top ten. Here the sequenced sample was non-naive T cells sorted from PBMCs, taken on the day of vaccination. The receptors originated from a man aged 50 or older who received an inactivated influenza vaccine. CDR3s include the opening cysteine and the closing phenylalanine or tryptophan. The order of the fields is J gene, V gene, D gene, clone size, CDR3 DNA, CDR3 protein. The D gene is left open where the match is weak. The listing skips clone size in some rows; elsewhere it reads once, few, many or a size class.

>TRBJ1-2|TRBV9|.|many
TGTGCCAGCAGCGTAGGGGTAGGGCGGAATGGCTACACCTTC
CASSVGVGRNGYTF
>TRBJ2-6|TRBV6-2/TRBV6-3|TRBD1|many
TGTGCCAGCAGTCACCGGACAGGGGCGGCCAACGTCCTGACTTTC
CASSHRTGAANVLTF
>TRBJ1-2|TRBV5-1|TRBD1|.
TGCGCCAGCAGCTTGGATGTGACAGGGACGTATGGCTACACCTTC
CASSLDVTGTYGYTF
>TRBJ2-7|TRBV6-5|.|.
TGTGCCAGCAGTTACAGGCCGAGCTCCTACGAGCAGTACTTC
CASSYRPSSYEQYF
>TRBJ2-3|TRBV20-1|.|many
TGCAGTGCTAGAGATCGGCGCTTGACAGATACGCAGTATTTT
CSARDRRLTDTQYF
>TRBJ1-5|TRBV5-5|.|.
TGTGCCAGCAGCCCACTCGGAGGCGATGGTAGCAATCAGCCCCAGCATTTT
CASSPLGGDGSNQPQHF
>TRBJ1-2|TRBV20-1|TRBD1|few
TGCAGTGCTAGAGCCACAGGGACAGTCGGTGGCTACACCTTC
CSARATGTVGGYTF
>TRBJ2-7|TRBV20-1|.|.
TGCAGTGCCCATCAGGGGTGGGAGCAGTACTTC
CSAHQGWEQYF
>TRBJ1-1|TRBV3-1|.|many
TGTGCCAGCAGCCCCTCCGGGCGGAACACTGAAGCTTTCTTT
CASSPSGRNTEAFF
>TRBJ1-2|TRBV20-1|TRBD1|few
TGCAGTGCTAGAGGCTTCGACAGGGGGTATGGCTACACCTTC
CSARGFDRGYGYTF
>TRBJ2-1|TRBV9|.|few
TGTGCCAGCAGCGTCTATAACAATGAGCAGTTCTTC
CASSVYNNEQFF
>TRBJ2-1|TRBV20-1|.|many
TGCAGTGCCGAGTCTGGCAGTGGGAGTTTGAATGAGCAGTTCTTC
CSAESGSGSLNEQFF
>TRBJ2-1|TRBV14|TRBD1|few
TGTGCCAGCACCTCAGGGGGTAATGAGCAGTTCTTC
CASTSGGNEQFF
>TRBJ2-7|TRBV6-7|TRBD1|.
TGTGCCAGCACCGTGACAGGGACCACCTACGAGCAGTACTTC
CASTVTGTTYEQYF
>TRBJ1-4|TRBV5-1|TRBD1|many
TGCGCCAGCAGCTTCGGGACAGGCCCTAGGGGCGAAAAACTGTTTTTT
CASSFGTGPRGEKLFF
>TRBJ2-5|TRBV15|TRBD2|many
TGTGCCACCAGCAGCCGGGGGGGTGGGGAGACCCAGTACTTC
CATSSRGGGETQYF
>TRBJ2-3|TRBV2|.|few
TGTGCCAGCAGTTCCCTCCAGGGCGCAGATACGCAGTATTTT
CASSSLQGADTQYF